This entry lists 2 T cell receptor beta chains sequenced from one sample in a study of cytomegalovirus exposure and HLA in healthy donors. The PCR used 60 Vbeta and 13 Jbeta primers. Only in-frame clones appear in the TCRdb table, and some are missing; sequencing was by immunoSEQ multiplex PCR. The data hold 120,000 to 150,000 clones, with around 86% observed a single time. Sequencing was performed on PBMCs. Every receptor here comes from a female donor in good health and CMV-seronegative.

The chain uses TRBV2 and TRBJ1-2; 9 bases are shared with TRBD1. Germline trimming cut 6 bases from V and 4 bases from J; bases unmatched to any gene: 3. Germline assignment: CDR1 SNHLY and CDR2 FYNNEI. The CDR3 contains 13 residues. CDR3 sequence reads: CASRTTGGYGYTF. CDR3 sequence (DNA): TGTGCCAGCAGGACGACAGGGGGCTATGGCTACACCTTC.

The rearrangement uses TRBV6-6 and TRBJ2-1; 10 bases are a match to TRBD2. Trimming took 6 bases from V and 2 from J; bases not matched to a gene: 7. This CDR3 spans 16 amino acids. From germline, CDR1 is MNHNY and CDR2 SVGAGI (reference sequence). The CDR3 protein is CASRAQLAGTYNEQFF. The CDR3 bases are TGTGCCAGCAGAGCACAACTAGCGGGAACCTACAATGAGCAGTTCTTC.